This TCR beta chain was identified in a study of CD8 T cells in Susac syndrome. The study sequenced TCR beta in blood CD8+ and CD4+ T cells. Relapsing-remitting disease, either stable or active, was present in the treatment-naive patients who were the multiple sclerosis controls. TEMRA cells were FACS-enriched, with CD8+ and CD4+ T cells isolated negatively. The RNA input was roughly 0.5 to 1 ug, and it was reverse transcribed with random hexamers. TCRdb reanalysed the immunoSEQ multiplex PCR reads using MiXCR and keeps one entry per CDR3 protein. This table has approximately 120,000 distinct CDR3 sequences, approximately 90% appearing once. This CDR3 has 15 residues. Germline V CDR1 and CDR2: SNHLY, FYNNEI. V was cut by 8 bases and J by 8 bases, with 24 bases left in between.

Input material: CD8+ T cells from PBMCs. This chain uses TRBV2 with TRBJ1-1; possible D gene TRBD1, 5 bases. This clonotype was obtained from a human donor with multiple sclerosis. CDR3 loop: CASHGGKGVTVEAFF. Written as DNA, the CDR3 is TGTGCCAGCCACGGAGGGAAAGGAGTGACAGTGGAAGCTTTCTTT. The variable domain in full, completed from reference TRBV2 and TRBJ1-1, reads EPEVTQTPSHQVTQMGQEVILRCVPISNHLYFYWYRQILGQKVEFLVSFYNNEISEKSEIFDDQFSVERPDGSNFTLKIRSTKLEDSAMYFCASHGGKGVTVEAFFGQGTRLTVV.